This T cell receptor beta chain is drawn from a study of T cell repertoires and HLA-DP antigens. Study details: Pre-culture CD4+ samples used 1,200 ng DNA versus around 200 ng for CD137+CD4+ sorts.

On this clone itself: Its cognate antigen is unknown.

V lost 6 bases to trimming and J lost 4 bases, with 18 bases between them. This CDR3 contains 15 residues. Germline lookup yields CDR1 MDHEN and CDR2 SYDVKM. Primers targeted 54 TRBV and 13 TRBJ segments. Pre-culture CD4+ samples were sequenced deeply, targeting about 190,000 T cell genomes. The protocol was immunoSEQ multiplex PCR, while the TCRdb copy is restricted to in-frame clones and leaves out a portion. The sample lists roughly 120,000 clones, 85% to 95% seen once, with less than 0.35% in the top ten. The chain recombines TRBV28 with TRBJ1-2; D perhaps matches TRBD1 (6 bases). This sequence was found in a woman between 18 and 29 years old in good health and CMV-seronegative. Sequenced: CD4+ T cells from PBMCs. The CDR3 DNA reads as TGTGCCAGCAGACCCCCGGGGGGGCTCAGCTATGGCTACACCTTC. This gives the protein CASRPPGGLSYGYTF.